A single sample gave rise to the 27 T cell receptor beta chains below, sequenced in a study of monozygotic twins with inflammatory bowel disease. Each CDR3 protein gets one entry in TCRdb, which reprocessed the 5' RACE reads and gives no DNA. Its listing shows 350,000 to 500,000 distinct CDR3 sequences. The source material was blood. The receptors shown here come from a human donor with ulcerative colitis or Crohn's disease, or a healthy co-twin of an affected twin (not recorded which).

The J gene is TRBJ2-3, the V gene TRBV4-1; lacking DNA, the TRBD1 call made by TCRdb goes unchecked. The CDR3 length is 17 residues. Germline values: CDR1 MGHRA, CDR2 YSYEKL. The CDR3 sequence is CASSQDLLGTGDDTQYF.

The chain carries TRBV19 and TRBJ1-2; TCRdb's D call of TRBD1 is untestable without DNA. Germline V gene sequence: CDR1 LNHDA, CDR2 SQIVND (reference sequence). This CDR3 has 14 amino acids. CDR3: CASDTPGQGHGYTF.

V gene TRBV12-3 or TRBV12-4 combines with J gene TRBJ2-1; TCRdb's D call, TRBD2, is unchecked because there is no DNA. This CDR3 is 16 amino acids long. This chain's CDR3 is CASSPYDSGNSNEQFF.

V and J are TRBV14 and TRBJ1-1; TCRdb's D call, TRBD1, is unchecked because there is no DNA. This CDR3 region has 13 residues. The V gene's germline CDR1 is SGHDN and CDR2 FVKESK. Here the CDR3 reads CASVGTAGTEAFF.

V usage is TRBV5-4 and J usage is TRBJ1-1; the D call of TRBD1 rests on TCRdb alone, since no DNA is present to check it. The CDR3 spans 15 residues. CDR1 and CDR2 from the germline V gene are SGHNT and YYREEE (reference sequence). The CDR3 sequence: CASSVLLGVGTEAFF.

The gene calls are TRBV28 and TRBJ2-2; TCRdb outputs TRBD2, but without DNA this stays unchecked. The CDR3 has 16 residues. From germline, CDR1 is MDHEN and CDR2 SYDVKM. CDR3 loop: CASSSSGLLTEGELFF.

This sequence joins TRBV6-5 and TRBJ1-5; TCRdb calls TRBD1, which cannot be checked without DNA. This CDR3 region has 18 residues. Germline CDR1 and CDR2: MNHEY and SVGAGI. The CDR3 here is CASSPSPPGSYSNQPQHF.

V and J are TRBV3-1 and TRBJ2-3. CDR3 length: 15 residues. Germline V gene sequence: CDR1 LGHDT, CDR2 YNNKEL (reference sequence). CDR3 sequence: CASSQETMTTDTQYF.

The chain links TRBV4-3 to TRBJ2-1; TCRdb's D gene call, TRBD1, goes unchecked for lack of DNA. CDR3 length: 14 residues. Germline assignment: CDR1 LGHNA and CDR2 YSLEER. The CDR3 protein is CASSQPPAYNEQSF.

The chain uses TRBV27 and TRBJ2-6; the TCRdb call, TRBD1, lacks DNA for checking. Germline V gene data show CDR1 as MNHEY and CDR2 as SMNVEV (reference sequence). The CDR3 extends over 16 amino acids. The CDR3 loop is CASAGQMRSGANVLTF.

The chain has TRBV5-6 and TRBJ1-1. Germline V gene data show CDR1 as SGHDT and CDR2 as YYEEEE. The length of the CDR3 is 12 residues. The CDR3 is CASSRYPTEAFF.

This chain joins TRBV7-9 and TRBJ2-1; the TCRdb D gene call, TRBD2, has no DNA to confirm it. CDR3 length: 15 amino acids. Looked up from germline, CDR1 is SEHNR and CDR2 is FQNEAQ (reference sequence). This chain's CDR3 is CASSQGLAPYNEQFF.

This chain links TRBV7-9 with TRBJ2-1; the D call from TCRdb, TRBD1, cannot be confirmed without DNA. Germline assignment: CDR1 SEHNR and CDR2 FQNEAQ (reference sequence). This CDR3 has 15 residues. CDR3 amino acids: CASSLEGTTRGEQFF.

The rearrangement links TRBV19 to TRBJ1-5; lacking DNA, the TRBD1 call made by TCRdb goes unchecked. This CDR3 comprises 16 residues. From germline, CDR1 is LNHDA and CDR2 SQIVND (reference sequence). The CDR3: CASSAFSQGLNQPQHF.

The chain links TRBV5-1 to TRBJ2-3; TCRdb indicates TRBD1, and absent DNA this call remains unverified. The germline V gene has CDR1 SGHRS and CDR2 YFSETQ. The CDR3 length is 13 residues. CDR3 sequence reads: CASWTGPSDTQYF.

The genes are TRBV20-1 and TRBJ2-2; TCRdb selects TRBD2, and the lack of DNA leaves this call unchecked. The germline CDR1 and CDR2 sequences are DFQATT and SNEGSKA (reference sequence). This CDR3 comprises 17 residues. The CDR3 protein is CSARDFRTSGRSGELFF.

The CDR3 is CASSDMGAGNQPQHF. V is TRBV2 and J is TRBJ1-5; lacking DNA, the TRBD1 call made by TCRdb goes unchecked. CDR1 is SNHLY and CDR2 is FYNNEI in the germline V gene. The CDR3 sequence is 15 residues long.

This chain links TRBV5-5 with TRBJ2-2. Germline V CDR1 and CDR2: SGHKS, YYEKEE (reference sequence). The CDR3 runs to 14 residues. The CDR3 protein is CASSPIILTGELFF.

The gene calls are TRBV18 and TRBJ2-2; absent DNA, TCRdb's TRBD1 call cannot be checked. The CDR3 spans 16 residues. Germline V gene lookup returns CDR1 KGHSH and CDR2 LQKENI. CDR3 residues: CASSPGRPANTGELFF.

The chain recombines TRBV7-9 with TRBJ2-3; TCRdb outputs TRBD2, but without DNA this stays unchecked. Germline V gives CDR1 SEHNR, CDR2 FQNEAQ (reference sequence). The CDR3 is 15 amino acids. The CDR3 sequence is CASSLSPGNTDTQYF.

The chain has TRBV7-2 and TRBJ2-6; absent DNA, TCRdb's TRBD1 call cannot be checked. This CDR3 is 16 amino acids long. CDR1 is SGHTA, CDR2 FQGNSA, per germline. The CDR3 here is CASSLGGDPGANVLTF.

The rearrangement links TRBV7-2 to TRBJ2-2; TCRdb's D call of TRBD2 is untestable without DNA. The CDR3 has 17 residues. The germline CDR1 and CDR2 sequences are SGHTA and FQGNSA. The CDR3 loop is CASSLARLAGGAGELFF.

V usage is TRBV7-9 and J usage is TRBJ1-4. Germline V gene sequence: CDR1 SEHNR, CDR2 FQNEAQ (reference sequence). This CDR3 region has 15 residues. CDR3: CASSLRGESNEKLFF.

The rearrangement links TRBV10-3 to TRBJ2-7; without DNA, the TCRdb call of TRBD1 cannot be checked. The germline V gene encodes CDR1 ENHRY and CDR2 SYGVKD. The CDR3 is made up of 16 amino acids. The CDR3 here is CAISEFGGETLYEQYF.

V is TRBV11-2 and J is TRBJ2-7. There are 12 residues in the CDR3. CDR1 is SGHAT and CDR2 is FQNNGV in the germline V gene. The CDR3 here is CATRDGAYEQYF.

J is TRBJ2-7 and V is TRBV5-6; TCRdb reports TRBD1, a call that lacks DNA to check it against. The CDR3 loop spans 12 amino acids. In germline, CDR1 is SGHDT, CDR2 YYEEEE. The CDR3 sequence: CASSLYRTEQYF.

The V and J genes are TRBV18 and TRBJ2-5. Germline V CDR1 and CDR2: KGHSH, LQKENI. This CDR3 is 12 amino acids long. The CDR3 reads CATSPVGETQYF.